The present entry profiles one T cell receptor (beta chain) with its context. Its target is not known. This record comes from a study of T cell repertoires in cytomegalovirus infection. V dropped 2 bases and J dropped 5; count of bases not matched to a gene: 11. CDR1 is MNHEY, CDR2 SMNVEV, per germline (reference sequence). The CDR3 is 16 amino acids. MiXCR, run by TCRdb on the reads, gives a single entry per CDR3 protein. The data show about 900,000 distinct CDR3 sequences, 31% seen once. The receptor was derived from a human donor in good health (CMV status not recorded). Some clones in this sample may be carry-over from other donors' samples. The rearrangement links TRBV27 to TRBJ2-5, with TRBD1 identical over 7 bases. The sequencing used cultured CD8+ T cells from PBMCs, collected from culture after CMV antigen stimulation. CDR3: CASSLLSAGGPETQYF. Written as DNA, the CDR3 is TGTGCCAGCAGTTTACTTTCGGCAGGGGGTCCGGAGACCCAGTACTTC.